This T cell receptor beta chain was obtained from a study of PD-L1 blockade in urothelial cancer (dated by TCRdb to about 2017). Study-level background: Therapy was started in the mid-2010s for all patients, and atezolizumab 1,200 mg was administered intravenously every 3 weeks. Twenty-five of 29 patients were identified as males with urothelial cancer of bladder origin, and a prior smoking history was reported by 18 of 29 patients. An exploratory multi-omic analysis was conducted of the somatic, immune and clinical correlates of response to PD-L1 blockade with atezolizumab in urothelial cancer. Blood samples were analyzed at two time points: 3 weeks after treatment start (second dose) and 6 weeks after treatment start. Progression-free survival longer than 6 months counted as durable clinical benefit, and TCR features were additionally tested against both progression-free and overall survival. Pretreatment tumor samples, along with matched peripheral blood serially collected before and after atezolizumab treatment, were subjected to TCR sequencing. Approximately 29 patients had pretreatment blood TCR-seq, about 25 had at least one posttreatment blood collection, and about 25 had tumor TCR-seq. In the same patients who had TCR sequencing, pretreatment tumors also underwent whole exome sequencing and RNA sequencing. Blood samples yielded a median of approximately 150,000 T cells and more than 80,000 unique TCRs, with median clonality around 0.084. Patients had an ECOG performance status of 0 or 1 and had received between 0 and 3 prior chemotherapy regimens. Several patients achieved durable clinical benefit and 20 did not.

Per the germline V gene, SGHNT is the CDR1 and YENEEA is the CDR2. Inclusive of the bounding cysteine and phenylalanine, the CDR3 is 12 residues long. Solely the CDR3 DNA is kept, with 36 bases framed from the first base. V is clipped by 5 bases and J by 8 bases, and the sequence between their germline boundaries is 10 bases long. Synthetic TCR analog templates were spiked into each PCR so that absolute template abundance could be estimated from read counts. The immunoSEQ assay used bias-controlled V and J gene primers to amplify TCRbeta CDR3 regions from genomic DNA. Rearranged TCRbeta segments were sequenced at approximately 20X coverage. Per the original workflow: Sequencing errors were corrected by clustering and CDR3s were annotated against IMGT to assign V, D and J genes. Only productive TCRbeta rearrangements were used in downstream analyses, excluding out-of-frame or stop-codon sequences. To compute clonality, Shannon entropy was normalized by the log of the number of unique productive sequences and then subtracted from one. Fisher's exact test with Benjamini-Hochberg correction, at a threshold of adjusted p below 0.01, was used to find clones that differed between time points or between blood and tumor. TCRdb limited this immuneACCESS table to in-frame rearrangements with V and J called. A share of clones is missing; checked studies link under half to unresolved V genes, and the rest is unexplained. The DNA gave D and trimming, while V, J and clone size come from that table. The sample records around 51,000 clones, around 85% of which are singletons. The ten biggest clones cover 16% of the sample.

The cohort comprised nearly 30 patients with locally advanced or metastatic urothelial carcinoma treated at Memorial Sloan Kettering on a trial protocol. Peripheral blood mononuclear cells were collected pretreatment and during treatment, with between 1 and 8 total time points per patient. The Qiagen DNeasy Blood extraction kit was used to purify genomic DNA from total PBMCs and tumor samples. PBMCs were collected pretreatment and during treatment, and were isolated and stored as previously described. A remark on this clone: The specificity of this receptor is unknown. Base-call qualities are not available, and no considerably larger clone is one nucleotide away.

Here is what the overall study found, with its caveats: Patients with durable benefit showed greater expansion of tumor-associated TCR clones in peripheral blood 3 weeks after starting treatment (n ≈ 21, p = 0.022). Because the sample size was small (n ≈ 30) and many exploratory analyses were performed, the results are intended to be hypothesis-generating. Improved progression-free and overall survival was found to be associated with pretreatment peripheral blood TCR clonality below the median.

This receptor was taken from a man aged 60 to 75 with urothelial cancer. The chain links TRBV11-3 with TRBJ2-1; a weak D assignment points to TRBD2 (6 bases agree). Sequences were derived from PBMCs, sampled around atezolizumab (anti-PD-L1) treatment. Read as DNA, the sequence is TGTGCCAGCAGCCGCGGGGCTTATGAGCAGTTCTTC. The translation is CASSRGAYEQFF.